This T cell receptor (beta chain) was found in a study of blood T cell repertoires in COVID-19. About the study: Spain, Italy and the United States supplied samples that represented acute and convalescent COVID-19. PBMCs, B-cell-depleted T cells, or T cells provided the cDNA or gDNA that made up the material.

The CDR3 extends over 12 amino acids. V was shortened by 3 bases and J by 5 bases, with 10 bases between the two germline ends. Germline values: CDR1 DFQATT, CDR2 SNEGSKA (reference sequence). Per the study methods: Amplification of reference gene primers provided the estimated nucleated cell counts. Libraries were prepared by immunoSEQ multiplex PCR; TCRdb keeps only in-frame clonotypes and omits some of them. D and trimming were read from the DNA, whereas the V and J calls and clone size are those reported in that table. The sample has about 200,000 clones, 85% to 90% seen once. This receptor was taken from a man in his forties with active or convalescent COVID-19. Material: peripheral blood. The chain recombines TRBV20-1 with TRBJ2-5; D is undetermined. The CDR3 DNA is TGCAGTGCTAGTCCTGCTCGGGAGACCCAGTACTTC. Amino acid sequence: CSASPARETQYF.